This T cell receptor beta chain was documented in a study of T cells after somatic rescue of genetic block. Method: immunoSEQ multiplex PCR; TCRdb's copy keeps in-frame clones and lacks some. This table holds 13,000 to 15,000 clones, roughly three quarters found once. Germline V CDR1 and CDR2: MNHEY, SVGAGI. V dropped 2 bases and J dropped 0 bases, with 9 bases sitting between them. This CDR3 region has 15 residues. This TCR was recovered from a boy aged 10-17 years. The sequencing sample was made of peripheral blood mononuclear cells (PBMCs). The chain is built from TRBV6-5 and TRBJ2-3, with D unclear. For the CDR3, the DNA is TGTGCCAGCAGTTACAAACAGCCTAGCACAGATACGCAGTATTTT. As protein: CASSYKQPSTDTQYF.